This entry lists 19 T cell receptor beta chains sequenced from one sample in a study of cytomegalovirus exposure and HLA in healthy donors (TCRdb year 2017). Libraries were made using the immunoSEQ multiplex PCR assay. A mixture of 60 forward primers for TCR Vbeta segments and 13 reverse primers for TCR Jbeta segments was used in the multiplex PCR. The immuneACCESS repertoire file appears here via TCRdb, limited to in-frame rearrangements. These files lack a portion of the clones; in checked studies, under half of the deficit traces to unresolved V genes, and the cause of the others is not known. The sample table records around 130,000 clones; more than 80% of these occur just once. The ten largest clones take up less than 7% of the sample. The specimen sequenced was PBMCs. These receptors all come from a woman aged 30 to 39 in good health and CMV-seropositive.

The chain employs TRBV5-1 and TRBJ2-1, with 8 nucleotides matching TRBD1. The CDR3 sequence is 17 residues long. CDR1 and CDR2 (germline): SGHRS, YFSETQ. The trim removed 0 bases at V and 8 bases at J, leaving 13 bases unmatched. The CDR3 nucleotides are TGCGCCAGCAGCTTGGCAGGGGGCGCAAATGGGGTCTATGAGCAGTTCTTC. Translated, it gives CASSLAGGANGVYEQFF.

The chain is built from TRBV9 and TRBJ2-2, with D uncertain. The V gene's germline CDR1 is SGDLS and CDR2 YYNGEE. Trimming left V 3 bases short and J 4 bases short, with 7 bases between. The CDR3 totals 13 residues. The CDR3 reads CASSALFTGELFF. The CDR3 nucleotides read TGTGCCAGCAGCGCCCTTTTCACCGGGGAGCTGTTTTTT.

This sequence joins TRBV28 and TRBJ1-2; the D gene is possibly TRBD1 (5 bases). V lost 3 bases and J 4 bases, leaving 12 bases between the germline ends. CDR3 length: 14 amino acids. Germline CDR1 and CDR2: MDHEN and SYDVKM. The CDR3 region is CASSLGGGSYGYTF. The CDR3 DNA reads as TGTGCCAGCAGTTTGGGGGGGGGTAGCTATGGCTACACCTTC.

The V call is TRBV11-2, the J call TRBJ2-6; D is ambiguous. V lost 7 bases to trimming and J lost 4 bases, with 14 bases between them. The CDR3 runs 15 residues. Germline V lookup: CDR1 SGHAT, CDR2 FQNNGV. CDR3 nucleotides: TGTGCCAGCACCTTCCTCAGGCCCGGGGCCAACGTCCTGACTTTC. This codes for CASTFLRPGANVLTF.

This CDR3 reads CAWWGSGRTGTQYF. Written as DNA, the CDR3 is TGTGCCTGGTGGGGTAGCGGGAGGACCGGTACGCAGTATTTT. This rearrangement joins TRBV30 to TRBJ2-3, with 10 bases matching TRBD2. CDR3 length equals 14 residues. Unmatched junction bases numbered 10, after V lost 5 bases and J lost 8 bases. Germline V gene sequence: CDR1 GTSNPN, CDR2 SVGIG (reference sequence).

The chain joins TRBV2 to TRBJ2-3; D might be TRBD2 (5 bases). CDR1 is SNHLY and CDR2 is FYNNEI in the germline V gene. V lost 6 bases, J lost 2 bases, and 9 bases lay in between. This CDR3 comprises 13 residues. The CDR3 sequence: CASRAAVTDTQYF. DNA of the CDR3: TGTGCCAGCAGGGCAGCGGTCACAGATACGCAGTATTTT.

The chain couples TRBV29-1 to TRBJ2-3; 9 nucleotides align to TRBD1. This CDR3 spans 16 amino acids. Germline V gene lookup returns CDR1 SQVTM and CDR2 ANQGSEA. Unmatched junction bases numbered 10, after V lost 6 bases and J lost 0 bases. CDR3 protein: CSVAPTGGPSTDTQYF. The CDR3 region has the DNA TGCAGCGTCGCACCAACAGGGGGCCCCAGCACAGATACGCAGTATTTT.

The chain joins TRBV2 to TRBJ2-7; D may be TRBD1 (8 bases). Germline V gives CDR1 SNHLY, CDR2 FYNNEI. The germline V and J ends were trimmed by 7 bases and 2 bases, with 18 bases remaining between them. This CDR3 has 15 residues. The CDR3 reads CASMGSGGQAYEQYF. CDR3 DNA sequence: TGTGCCAGCATGGGGTCGGGGGGACAGGCCTACGAGCAGTACTTC.

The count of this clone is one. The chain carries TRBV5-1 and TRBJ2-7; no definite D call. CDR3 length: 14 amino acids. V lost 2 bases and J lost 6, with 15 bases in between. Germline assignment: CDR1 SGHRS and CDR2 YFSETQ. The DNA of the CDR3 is TGCGCCAGCAGCTTAGGAACACTCGGGTCCGAGCAGTACTTC. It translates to CASSLGTLGSEQYF.

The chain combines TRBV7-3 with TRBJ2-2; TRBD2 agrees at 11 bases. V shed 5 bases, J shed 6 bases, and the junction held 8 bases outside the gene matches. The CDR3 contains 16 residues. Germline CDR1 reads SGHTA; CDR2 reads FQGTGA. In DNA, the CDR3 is TGTGCCAGCAGCCCGTGGGCTAGCGGGGGGTCCGGGGAGCTGTTTTTT. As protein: CASSPWASGGSGELFF.

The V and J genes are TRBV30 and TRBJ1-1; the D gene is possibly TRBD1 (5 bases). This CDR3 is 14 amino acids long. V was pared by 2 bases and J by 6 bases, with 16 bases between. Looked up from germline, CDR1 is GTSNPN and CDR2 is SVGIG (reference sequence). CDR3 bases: TGTGCCTGGAGTACCCTTCGAAGGGGCCCTGAAGCTTTCTTT. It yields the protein CAWSTLRRGPEAFF.

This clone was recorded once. The CDR3 coding sequence is TGTGCCAGCAGCTCCGGGACAACCTATAATTCACCCCTCCACTTT. This gives the protein CASSSGTTYNSPLHF. The rearrangement links TRBV6-1 to TRBJ1-6, with D maybe TRBD1 (6 bases). The CDR3 is 15 residues long. The V and J ends lost 6 bases and 2 bases respectively, with 11 bases between them. Germline CDR1 MNHNS, CDR2 SASEGT.

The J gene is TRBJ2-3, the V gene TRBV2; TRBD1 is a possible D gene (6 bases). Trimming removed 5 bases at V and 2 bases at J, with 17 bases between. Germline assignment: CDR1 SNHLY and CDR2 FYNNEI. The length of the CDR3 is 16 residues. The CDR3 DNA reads TGTGCCAGCAGTTCTCCGGACAGACTCTTCACAGATACGCAGTATTTT. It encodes CASSSPDRLFTDTQYF.

The CDR3 sequence: CASSFKRDVVIQYF. The CDR3 nucleotides are TGTGCCAGCAGCTTTAAGCGGGACGTGGTAATTCAGTACTTC. The chain combines TRBV13 with TRBJ2-4, with 7 nucleotides matching TRBD2. The CDR3 is made up of 14 amino acids. Germline assignment: CDR1 PRHDT and CDR2 FYEKMQ (reference sequence). Unmatched junction bases numbered 9, after V lost 3 bases and J lost 10 bases.

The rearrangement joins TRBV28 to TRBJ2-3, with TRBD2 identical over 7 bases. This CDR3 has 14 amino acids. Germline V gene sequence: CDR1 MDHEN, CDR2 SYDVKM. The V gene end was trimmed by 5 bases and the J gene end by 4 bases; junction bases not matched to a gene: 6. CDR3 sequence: CASSKKRGSDTQYF. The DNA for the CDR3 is TGTGCCAGCAGTAAGAAGCGGGGATCAGATACGCAGTATTTT.

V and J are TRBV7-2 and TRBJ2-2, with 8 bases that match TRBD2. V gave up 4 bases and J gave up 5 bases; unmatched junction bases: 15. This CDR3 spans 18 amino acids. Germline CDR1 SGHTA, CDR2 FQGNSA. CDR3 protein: CASSSLPAGEGKTGELFF. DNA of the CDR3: TGTGCCAGCAGCTCCCTTCCAGCGGGAGAGGGAAAAACCGGGGAGCTGTTTTTT.

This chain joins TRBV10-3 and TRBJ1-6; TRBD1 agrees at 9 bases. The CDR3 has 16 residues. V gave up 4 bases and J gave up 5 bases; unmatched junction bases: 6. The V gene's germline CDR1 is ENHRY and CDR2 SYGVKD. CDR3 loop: CAISGDRVVDNSPLHF. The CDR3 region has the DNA TGTGCCATCAGTGGGGACAGGGTTGTAGATAATTCACCCCTCCACTTT.

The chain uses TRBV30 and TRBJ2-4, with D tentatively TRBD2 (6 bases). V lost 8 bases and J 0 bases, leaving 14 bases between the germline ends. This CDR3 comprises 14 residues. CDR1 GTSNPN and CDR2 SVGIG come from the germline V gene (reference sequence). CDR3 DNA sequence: TGTGCCAGTGGAGGGTCCCTAGCCAAAAACATTCAGTACTTC. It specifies CASGGSLAKNIQYF. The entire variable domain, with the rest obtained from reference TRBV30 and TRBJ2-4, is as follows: SQTIHQWPATLVQPVGSPLSLECTVEGTSNPNLYWYRQAAGRGLQLLFYSVGIGQISSEVPQNLSASRPQDRQFILSSKKLLLSDSGFYLCASGGSLAKNIQYFGAGTRLSVL.

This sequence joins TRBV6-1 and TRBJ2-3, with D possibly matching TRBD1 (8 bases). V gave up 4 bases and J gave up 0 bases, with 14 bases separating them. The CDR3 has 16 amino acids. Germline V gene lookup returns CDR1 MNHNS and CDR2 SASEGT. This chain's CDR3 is CASSGEGQDSTDTQYF. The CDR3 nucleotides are TGTGCCAGCAGTGGGGAGGGACAGGATAGCACAGATACGCAGTATTTT.